Listed below are T cell receptor beta chains from one sample, sequenced in a study of OX40 agonist ivuxolimab in advanced cancers. Profiling relied on immunoSEQ multiplex PCR, and the TCRdb table lists in-frame clones only, not all of them. The table records about 82,000 clones, around 90% of them present only once. Material: CD4+ or CD8+ T cells sorted from blood, obtained in a trial of the OX40 agonist ivuxolimab. All receptors come from an adult with an advanced solid tumor such as melanoma, head and neck, liver or kidney cancer. CDR3s include the opening cysteine and the closing phenylalanine or tryptophan. The order of the fields is D gene, J gene, V gene, clone size, CDR3 DNA, CDR3 protein. D genes are given only for firm matches. Clone size is shown for a subset of rows, as once, few, many or a class of expanded clone.

NA	TRBJ2-7	TRBV7-9	NA	TGTGCCAGCAGCCTGCGAAGGGCAGACGCGGGCGAGCAGTACTTC	CASSLRRADAGEQYF
NA	TRBJ2-1	TRBV7-3	NA	TGTGCCAGCGGCGCTGGCGGGGCGGGAATGGCCTACAATGAGCAGTTCTTC	CASGAGGAGMAYNEQFF
NA	TRBJ2-7	TRBV10-2	few	TGCGCCAGCAGTGGCGGGTACGAGCAGTACTTC	CASSGGYEQYF
NA	TRBJ1-1	TRBV30	NA	TGTGCCTGGAGTTCCGGGATTTACACTGAAGCTTTCTTT	CAWSSGIYTEAFF
TRBD1	TRBJ1-1	TRBV7-2	NA	TGTGCCAGCAGCCAAAACACCGGGACAGCGAACATTGAAGCTTTCTTT	CASSQNTGTANIEAFF
TRBD1	TRBJ2-7	TRBV30	NA	TGTGCCTGGTCCACCCGGGACAGGAGCTACGAGCAGTACTTC	CAWSTRDRSYEQYF
NA	TRBJ2-2	TRBV5-1	NA	TGCGCCAGCAGCTTATTGCGGGCGAACACCGGGGAGCTGTTTTTT	CASSLLRANTGELFF
TRBD2	TRBJ2-7	TRBV6-1	NA	TGTGCCAGCAGTGAACGTCTAGCGGACTCCTACGAGCAGTACTTC	CASSERLADSYEQYF
TRBD1	TRBJ2-1	TRBV28	NA	TGTGCCAGCGCGGACAGGACCCCCGATGAGCAGTTCTTC	CASADRTPDEQFF
NA	TRBJ2-3	TRBV6-1	NA	TGTGCCAGCAGGAGGCAGGGGACGCATGGAGATACGCAGTATTTT	CASRRQGTHGDTQYF
TRBD2	TRBJ2-5	TRBV19	NA	TGTGCCAGTAGCCTGGGGAGGGTGGAGACCCAGTACTTC	CASSLGRVETQYF
TRBD2	TRBJ2-2	TRBV5-1	NA	TGCGCCAGCAGCTCCGGGACTAGCGGGAGGGTTGGCAGGGAGCTGTTTTTT	CASSSGTSGRVGRELFF
NA	TRBJ2-3	TRBV5-5	few	TGTGCCAGCAGCCAGCCCTCGGTGAGCAGGACGCAGTATTTT	CASSQPSVSRTQYF
NA	TRBJ1-2	TRBV6-5	NA	TGTGCCAGCAGTTACAGGGAAACAGGTGGCTACACCTTC	CASSYRETGGYTF
TRBD2	TRBJ2-1	TRBV7-9	NA	TGTGCCAGCAGCCGGTCCCTACTAGCGGGAGCATTGAATGAGCAGTTCTTC	CASSRSLLAGALNEQFF
NA	TRBJ1-1	TRBV28	few	TGTGCCAGCAATCCTCCCACCCAATACACTGAAGCTTTCTTT	CASNPPTQYTEAFF
NA	TRBJ1-5	TRBV10-3	few	TGTGCCATCAGTGAGCCCGATCAGCCCCAGCATTTT	CAISEPDQPQHF
NA	TRBJ2-7	TRBV5-6	NA	TGTGCCAGCAGCCCTACAGGGGGGGAAGAGCAGTACTTC	CASSPTGGEEQYF
NA	TRBJ1-3	TRBV7-2	NA	TGTGCCAGCAGCTTCGACAGGAGGGGCTCTGGAAACACCATATATTTT	CASSFDRRGSGNTIYF
NA	TRBJ2-4	TRBV7-2	NA	TGTGCCAGCAGCTCAGGGGGGACAGAACTAAACATTCAGTACTTC	CASSSGGTELNIQYF
NA	TRBJ1-2	TRBV19	NA	TGTGCCAGTAGTCCGGACGCGAAGCGGCTTTCTGGCTACACCTTC	CASSPDAKRLSGYTF
NA	TRBJ2-5	TRBV7-9	once	TGTGCCAGCAGCTTGGGCAATATACAAGAGACCCAGTACTTC	CASSLGNIQETQYF
NA	TRBJ1-1	TRBV19	NA	TGTGCCAGTAGAGAGGACGGGGCCGGCTTAGGGAACACTGAAGCTTTCTTT	CASREDGAGLGNTEAFF
NA	TRBJ2-7	TRBV5-1	NA	TGCGCCAGCAGACCACAGGTTGGGGTTTCCTACGAGCAGTACTTC	CASRPQVGVSYEQYF
NA	TRBJ2-5	TRBV18	NA	TGTGCCAGCTCACCAGAAGAAGAGACCCAGTACTTC	CASSPEEETQYF
NA	TRBJ1-1	TRBV27	NA	TGTGCCAGCAGTTTATCGACAGCTAACACTGAAGCTTTCTTT	CASSLSTANTEAFF
TRBD1	TRBJ1-4	TRBV19	NA	TGTGCCAGTAGATCCCTCCCGGGACAGGGGCAGGATAATGAAAAACTGTTTTTT	CASRSLPGQGQDNEKLFF
NA	TRBJ1-2	TRBV28	NA	TGTGCCAGCAGTCGGACAGACCGCTATGGCTACACCTTC	CASSRTDRYGYTF
NA	TRBJ2-7	TRBV19	NA	TGTGCCAGTAACAGTGGGCCAGGGGCGAAGGAGCAGTACTTC	CASNSGPGAKEQYF
NA	TRBJ1-1	TRBV30	few	TGTGCCTGGAGTGGGCGGATGAACACTGAAGCTTTCTTT	CAWSGRMNTEAFF
NA	TRBJ2-2	TRBV7-7	once	TGTGCTAGCAGCTTTTCCCGGAACACCGGGGAGCTGTTTTTT	CASSFSRNTGELFF
NA	TRBJ2-7	TRBV5-4	NA	TGTGCCAGCAGCCCCCCCCGGGCCGGCCTCGACGAGCAGTACTTC	CASSPPRAGLDEQYF
NA	TRBJ2-1	TRBV19	NA	TGTGCCAGTACTGGGCGAGACAATGAGCAGTTCTTC	CASTGRDNEQFF
TRBD2	TRBJ2-1	TRBV7-2	NA	TGTGCCAGCAGGGAACAAGCGGGAGCCTCCTACAATGAGCAGTTCTTC	CASREQAGASYNEQFF
TRBD1	TRBJ2-7	TRBV5-1	NA	TGCGCCAGCAGCTCGGGACAGGGGTATGACGAGCAGTACTTC	CASSSGQGYDEQYF
NA	TRBJ2-2	TRBV5-4	once	TGTGCCAGCAGCTTTGAAGGGCCAGAGGAGCTGTTTTTT	CASSFEGPEELFF
TRBD1	TRBJ2-6	TRBV4-2	NA	TGTGCCAGCAGCCACGAACCCGGGACAGCCTCTGGGGCCAACGTCCTGACTTTC	CASSHEPGTASGANVLTF
NA	TRBJ1-5	TRBV11-2	NA	TGTGCCAGCAGCTTAGAGGGGGTAAGCGGTCAGCCCCAGCATTTT	CASSLEGVSGQPQHF
TRBD2	TRBJ2-7	TRBV19	NA	TGTGCCAGTAGTATAGGTAGCGGGTCACCCTACGAGCAGTACTTC	CASSIGSGSPYEQYF
NA	TRBJ1-3	TRBV5-1	NA	TGCGCCAGCACGGCAGGGGCCTTGAGCTCTGGAAACACCATATATTTT	CASTAGALSSGNTIYF
TRBD2	TRBJ2-1	TRBV6-1	NA	TGTGCCAGCAGTGAGAGACTAGCGGGGACATACAATGAGCAGTTCTTC	CASSERLAGTYNEQFF
TRBD1	TRBJ2-7	TRBV28	few	TGTGCCAGCACCCCGGGACAGGGACCGTACGAGCAGTACTTC	CASTPGQGPYEQYF
NA	TRBJ2-1	TRBV11-3	NA	TGTGCCAGCAGCTTAGATCGCCGGACCAAGCAGTTCTTC	CASSLDRRTKQFF
NA	TRBJ2-5	TRBV7-8	NA	TGTGCCAGCAGCTTAGTCCGGTCCGCGGAGACCCAGTACTTC	CASSLVRSAETQYF
NA	TRBJ2-5	TRBV6-5	NA	TGTGCCAGCAGTTACCATGGGACCCAGTACTTC	CASSYHGTQYF
TRBD1	TRBJ2-1	TRBV25-1	NA	TGTGCCAGCAGTGAATCCAGACAGGGGAATGAGCAGTTCTTC	CASSESRQGNEQFF
NA	TRBJ2-7	TRBV28	NA	TGTGCCACCTTGGATAGGAGCTCCTACGAGCAGTACTTC	CATLDRSSYEQYF
NA	TRBJ1-4	TRBV11-2	NA	TGTGCCAGCAGCCTAAATGGTTGGGGAGAAAAACTGTTTTTT	CASSLNGWGEKLFF
NA	TRBJ1-3	TRBV7-2	NA	TGTGCCAGCAGCTTAGGGACGGGCTCTGGAAACACCATATATTTT	CASSLGTGSGNTIYF
NA	TRBJ2-6	TRBV30	NA	TGTGCCTGGAGGGAGGGAGGGACAGGTTCGTTCTGGGCCAACGTCCTGACTTTC	CAWREGGTGSFWANVLTF
NA	TRBJ1-1	TRBV6-6	few	TGTGCCAGCACCCGAGTAGGTCTTGGCACTGAAGCTTTCTTT	CASTRVGLGTEAFF
NA	TRBJ1-1	TRBV28	NA	TGTGCCAGCAGTTTAGGGGGACAGAACACTGAAGCTTTCTTT	CASSLGGQNTEAFF
NA	TRBJ2-3	TRBV28	NA	TGTGCCAGCGCCCGGGGACGCGGGCTCGACACAGATACGCAGTATTTT	CASARGRGLDTDTQYF
TRBD2	TRBJ2-3	TRBV19	NA	TGTGCCAGTAGTAGGGGGACTAGTCCCGGCCCCAGTACGCAGTATTTT	CASSRGTSPGPSTQYF
NA	TRBJ2-3	TRBV7-9	NA	TGTGCCAGCTTGGAGAGCGCGGGACCCAGTACGCAGTATTTT	CASLESAGPSTQYF
TRBD1	TRBJ2-1	TRBV28	NA	TGTGCCAGCATGAGACAGGGGAGGTATGAGCAGTTCTTC	CASMRQGRYEQFF